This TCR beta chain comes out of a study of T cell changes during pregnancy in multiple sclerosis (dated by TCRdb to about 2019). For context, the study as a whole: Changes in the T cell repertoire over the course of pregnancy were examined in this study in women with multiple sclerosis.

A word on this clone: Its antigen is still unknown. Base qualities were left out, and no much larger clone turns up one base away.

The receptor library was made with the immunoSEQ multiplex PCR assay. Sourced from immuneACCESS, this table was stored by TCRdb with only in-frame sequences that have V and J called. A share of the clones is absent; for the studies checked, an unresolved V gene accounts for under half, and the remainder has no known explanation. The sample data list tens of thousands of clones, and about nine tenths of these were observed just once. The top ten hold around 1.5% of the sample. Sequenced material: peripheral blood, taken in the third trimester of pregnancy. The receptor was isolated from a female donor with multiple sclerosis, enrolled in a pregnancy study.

The CDR3 reads as follows: CASSYVPGIQETQYF. Read as DNA, the sequence is TGTGCCAGCAGTTATGTCCCAGGGATACAAGAGACCCAGTACTTC. The chain joins TRBV6-5 to TRBJ2-5, with a tentative D gene TRBD1 over 5 matching bases. For CDR1 and CDR2, the germline V gene lists MNHEY and SVGAGI. V and J lose 3 bases and 2 bases, and a span of 13 bases separates them. The CDR3, cysteine through phenylalanine, is 15 amino acids long. Kept here is only the CDR3 DNA, which spans 45 bases and is read in frame from base 1.